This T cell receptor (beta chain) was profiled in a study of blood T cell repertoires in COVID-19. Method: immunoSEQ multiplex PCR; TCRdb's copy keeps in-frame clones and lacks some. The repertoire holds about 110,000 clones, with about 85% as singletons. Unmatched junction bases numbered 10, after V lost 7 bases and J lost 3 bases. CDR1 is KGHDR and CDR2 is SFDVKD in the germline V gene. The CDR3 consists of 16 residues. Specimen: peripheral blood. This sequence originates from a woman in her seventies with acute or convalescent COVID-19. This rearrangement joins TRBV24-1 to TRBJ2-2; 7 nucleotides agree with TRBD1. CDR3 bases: TGTGCCACCAGCAGGGGGTACCTCCCGCACACCGGGGAGCTGTTTTTT. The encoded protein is CATSRGYLPHTGELFF.